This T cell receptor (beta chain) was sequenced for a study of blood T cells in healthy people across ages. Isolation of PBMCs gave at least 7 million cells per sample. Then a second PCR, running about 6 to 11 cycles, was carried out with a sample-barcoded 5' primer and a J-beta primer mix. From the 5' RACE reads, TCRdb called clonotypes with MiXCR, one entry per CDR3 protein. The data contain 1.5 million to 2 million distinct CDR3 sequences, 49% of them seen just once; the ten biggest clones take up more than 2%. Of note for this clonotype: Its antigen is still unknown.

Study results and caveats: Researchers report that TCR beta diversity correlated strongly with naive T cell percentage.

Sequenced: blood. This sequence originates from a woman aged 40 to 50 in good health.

The CDR3 DNA follows: TGTGCCAGTAGTAGGACTAGCGGGTCGAGCTCCTACAATGAGCAGTTCTTC. It is translated as CASSRTSGSSSYNEQFF. The chain recombines TRBV19 with TRBJ2-1; 11 bases are shared with TRBD2. CDR3 length: 17 amino acids. Germline V gene data show CDR1 as LNHDA and CDR2 as SQIVND (reference sequence). The junction had 5 bases not matched to a gene; V was cut back by 4 bases and J by 0 bases.